This TCR beta chain came from a study of cytomegalovirus exposure and HLA in healthy donors. Overall study: The roughly 130 validation repertoires used the same platform as the roughly 700 first-cohort repertoires (as reported by a later analysis). Notes on the study in general: Through in vitro validation, a few CMV-associated chains were shown to be specific for CMV antigens. Researchers catalogued 160 or so TCR beta chains as cytomegalovirus-associated.

Generated by immunoSEQ multiplex PCR, the TCRdb table keeps only in-frame clones and is missing some. The sample carries tens of thousands of clones, around 94% recorded once. As regards this clone: Its specificity is unknown.

This CDR3 has 16 amino acids. Trimming at V came to 1 base and at J to 0 bases, leaving 5 bases not matched to a gene. Germline CDR1 and CDR2: LGHNA and YNFKEQ. The gene calls are TRBV4-2 and TRBJ2-5; 7 positions match TRBD2. Sequencing was done on a sample of PBMCs. The receptor's source is a woman aged 18-29 years in good health and CMV-seropositive. CDR3 region: CASSQGAGDYQETQYF. The CDR3 DNA reads as TGTGCCAGCAGCCAAGGTGCGGGGGACTACCAAGAGACCCAGTACTTC.